This T cell receptor (beta chain) was recovered during a study of blood T cell repertoires in COVID-19. CDR1 is SGHVS and CDR2 is FNYEAQ in the germline V gene. The length of the CDR3 is 14 residues. The ends were cut back, 4 bases at V and 1 base at J, with 10 bases in the middle. Per the authors' pipeline: Reference gene primer amplification in the assay estimated nucleated cell counts. Only in-frame clones appear in the TCRdb table, and some are missing; sequencing was by immunoSEQ multiplex PCR. That table supplies the V and J calls and clone size; D and trimming were determined from the DNA. Of 52,000 or so clones in the sample, roughly 88% were seen once.

The sample was peripheral blood. The chain carries TRBV7-6 and TRBJ1-1; D is unresolved. The receptor was isolated from an elderly man with acute or convalescent COVID-19. The CDR3 spells CASSSRSPNTEAFF. The CDR3 DNA reads TGTGCCAGCAGCTCCCGGTCGCCGAACACTGAAGCTTTCTTT.